The 4 T cell receptor beta chains in this list originate from one sample, sequenced in a study of glioma-infiltrating T cells after dendritic cell vaccination. Clones were sequenced by immunoSEQ multiplex PCR, and TCRdb holds only the in-frame ones, with some missing. The table has 100,000 or so clones, roughly 89% seen once. The sample's time point: after dendritic cell vaccination, including at tumor progression/relapse. The source material was blood, sampled after dendritic cell vaccination. These receptors were obtained from a human donor with glioblastoma.

The rearrangement links TRBV6-5 to TRBJ1-5; tentative D call: TRBD1 (5 bases). CDR3 size: 15 residues. The germline V and J ends were trimmed by 8 bases and 0 bases, with 14 bases remaining between them. CDR1 and CDR2 (germline): MNHEY, SVGAGI. CDR3 in amino acids: CASRPARDSNQPQHF. As DNA, the CDR3 is TGTGCCAGCCGGCCGGCCAGGGATAGCAATCAGCCCCAGCATTTT.

The chain has TRBV7-2 and TRBJ2-5; TRBD2 might be the D (5 bases). CDR1 is SGHTA and CDR2 is FQGNSA in the germline V gene. This CDR3 region has 18 residues. Trimming removed 5 bases at V and 5 bases at J, with 27 bases between. The CDR3 loop reads CASSPRGGRGRRGETQYF. The CDR3 DNA reads TGTGCCAGCAGCCCGAGAGGTGGGAGAGGAAGACGAGGGGAGACCCAGTACTTC. Based on the CDR3 plus reference TRBV7-2 and TRBJ2-5, the full variable domain is GAGVSQSPSNKVTEKGKDVELRCDPISGHTALYWYRQSLGQGLEFLIYFQGNSAPDKSGLPSDRFSAERTGGSVSTLTIQRTQQEDSAVYLCASSPRGGRGRRGETQYFGPGTRLLVL.

This clone was seen just once. V gene TRBV10-1 combines with J gene TRBJ2-1, with 9 bases that match TRBD2. The germline CDR1 and CDR2 sequences are WNHNN and SYGVQD (reference sequence). The CDR3 runs 16 residues. The V gene end was trimmed by 5 bases and the J gene end by 5 bases; junction bases not matched to a gene: 10. The CDR3 DNA follows: TGCGCCAGCAGTCGTATCAGACTAGCGGATAACAATGAGCAGTTCTTC. Translated: CASSRIRLADNNEQFF.

The chain is built from TRBV5-1 and TRBJ1-1; D is possibly TRBD1 (5 bases). The CDR3 is 14 amino acids. V dropped 6 bases and J dropped 3 bases, with 15 bases sitting between them. CDR1 SGHRS and CDR2 YFSETQ come from the germline V gene. CDR3 in amino acids: CASTAGSLDTEAFF. Written as DNA, the CDR3 is TGCGCCAGCACCGCAGGGTCCCTTGACACTGAAGCTTTCTTT.